A selection of T cell receptor beta chains follows, all from one sample in a study of blood T cells in healthy people across ages. Via MiXCR, TCRdb re-called the 5' RACE reads, giving one row per CDR3 protein. The data contain roughly 500,000 distinct CDR3 sequences, 25% to 30% of them singletons. The sequenced sample consisted of blood. Source of these receptors: a woman aged 70 to 79 in good health. CDR3s include the opening cysteine and the closing phenylalanine or tryptophan.

V gene	CDR3 length	J gene	CDR3 protein
TRBV20-1	12	TRBJ1-1	CSATARRAEAFF
TRBV20-1	16	TRBJ2-1	CSARATLSNSYNEQFF
TRBV7-2	15	TRBJ2-1	CASSISASSYNEQFF
TRBV7-9	14	TRBJ2-5	CASSLSEYQETQYF
TRBV9	14	TRBJ2-5	CASSAAGGQETQYF
TRBV10-3	15	TRBJ2-5	CAISERSGGSETQYF
TRBV28	16	NA	CASSFTLVGLSYEQYF
TRBV5-1	18	TRBJ1-5	CASSLRQRASLGNQPQHF
TRBV20-1	14	TRBJ1-4	CSARQTATNEKLFF
TRBV12-3/TRBV12-4	13	TRBJ1-1	CASSAQGWTEAFF
TRBV12-3/TRBV12-4	15	TRBJ1-1	CASSGVGQGRTEAFF
TRBV5-1	14	TRBJ2-1	CASSSGDTYNEQFF
TRBV7-2	14	TRBJ2-2	CASSFPGGHGELFF
TRBV6-2/TRBV6-3	12	TRBJ1-2	CASSFELSGYTF
TRBV20-1	16	TRBJ2-2	CSARLQGAGNTGELFF
TRBV7-2	16	NA	CASSLVGTGPQETQYF
TRBV30	12	TRBJ1-4	CAWSVRGEKLFF
TRBV12-3/TRBV12-4	13	TRBJ1-1	CASEYSSSTEAFF
TRBV7-9	17	TRBJ2-4	CASSEGLAGGTKNIQYF
TRBV10-3	15	TRBJ2-3	CAISTRVGGTDTQYF
TRBV6-1	14	TRBJ1-1	CASSVEGRGTEAFF
TRBV7-2	13	TRBJ2-1	CASSSTPLVEQFF
TRBV4-2	15	TRBJ1-1	CASSQPSQDKNGAFF
TRBV6-5	15	TRBJ2-7	CASHGSETGNYEQYF
TRBV7-2	14	TRBJ2-5	CASSFQRGQETQYF
TRBV20-1	14	TRBJ2-7	CSSHPGTGSYEQYF
TRBV6-6	10	TRBJ2-1	CASRDNEQFF
TRBV20-1	15	TRBJ1-3	CSAIPGANSGNTIYF
TRBV5-1	13	TRBJ2-7	CASRSTGENEQYF
TRBV29-1	12	TRBJ2-7	CSVNDGAYEQYF
TRBV5-1	15	TRBJ2-1	CASSSQVRATNEQFF
TRBV11-2	14	TRBJ1-1	CASSLVGGVTEAFF
TRBV3-1	13	TRBJ2-5	CASSPDLEETQYF
TRBV7-2	16	TRBJ1-5	CASSRTGSYSNQPQHF
TRBV5-1	11	TRBJ2-7	CASSFMYEQYF
TRBV29-1	12	NA	CSVESWANEQFF